This entry describes one TCR beta chain. The CDR3 spans 14 residues. The trim removed 4 bases at V and 7 bases at J, leaving 10 bases unmatched. This sample was included in a study of blood T cell repertoires in COVID-19. Study summary: Italy, Spain and the United States were the sources of the convalescent and acute COVID-19 samples.

Libraries were prepared by immunoSEQ multiplex PCR; TCRdb keeps only in-frame clonotypes and omits some of them. The profile shows about 210,000 clones, about 91% of them singletons. The specimen sequenced was peripheral blood. V usage is TRBV5-3 and J usage is TRBJ1-1; 7 positions match TRBD1. TRBV5-3 is an open reading frame whose function is uncertain. This receptor was obtained from a man aged 30 to 45 with acute or convalescent COVID-19. The CDR3 DNA reads as TGTGCCAGAAGCCTAAAGAAAGGACAGGTTGAAGCTTTCTTT. This sequence encodes CARSLKKGQVEAFF.